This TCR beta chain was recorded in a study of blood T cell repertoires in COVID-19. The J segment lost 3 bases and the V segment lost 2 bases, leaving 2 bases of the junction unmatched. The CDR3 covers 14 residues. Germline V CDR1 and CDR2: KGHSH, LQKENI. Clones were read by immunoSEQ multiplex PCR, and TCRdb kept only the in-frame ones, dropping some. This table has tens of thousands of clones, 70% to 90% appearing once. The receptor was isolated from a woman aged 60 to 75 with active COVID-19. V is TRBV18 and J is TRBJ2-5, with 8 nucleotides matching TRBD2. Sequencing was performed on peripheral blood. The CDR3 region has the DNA TGTGCCAGCTCACCAACAGCGGGGGAAGAGACCCAGTACTTC. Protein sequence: CASSPTAGEETQYF.